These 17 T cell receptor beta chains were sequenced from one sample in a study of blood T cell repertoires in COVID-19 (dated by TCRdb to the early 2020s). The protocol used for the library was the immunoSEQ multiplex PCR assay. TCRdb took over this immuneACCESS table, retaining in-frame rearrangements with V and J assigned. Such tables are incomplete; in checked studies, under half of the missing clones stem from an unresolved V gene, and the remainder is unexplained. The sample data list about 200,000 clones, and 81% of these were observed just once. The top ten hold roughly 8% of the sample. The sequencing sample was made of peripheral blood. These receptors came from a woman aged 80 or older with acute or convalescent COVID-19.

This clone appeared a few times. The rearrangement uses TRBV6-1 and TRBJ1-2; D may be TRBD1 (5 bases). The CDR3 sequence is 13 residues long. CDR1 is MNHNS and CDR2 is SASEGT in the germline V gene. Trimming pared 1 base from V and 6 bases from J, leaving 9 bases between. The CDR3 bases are TGTGCCAGCAGTGAAGTCAGGGTTGATGGCTACACCTTC. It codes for CASSEVRVDGYTF.

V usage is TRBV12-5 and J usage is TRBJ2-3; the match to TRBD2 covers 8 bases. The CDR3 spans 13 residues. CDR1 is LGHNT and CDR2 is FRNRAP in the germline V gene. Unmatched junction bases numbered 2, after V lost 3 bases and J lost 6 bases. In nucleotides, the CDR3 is TGTGCTAGTGGTTTAGCGGGGGAGGATACGCAGTATTTT. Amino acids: CASGLAGEDTQYF.

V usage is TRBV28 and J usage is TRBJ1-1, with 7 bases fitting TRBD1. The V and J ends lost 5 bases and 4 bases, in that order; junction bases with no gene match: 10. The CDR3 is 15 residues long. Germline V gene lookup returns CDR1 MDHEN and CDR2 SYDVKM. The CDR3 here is CASSPQKGALTEAFF. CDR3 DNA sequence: TGTGCCAGCAGTCCCCAGAAGGGGGCCCTCACTGAAGCTTTCTTT.

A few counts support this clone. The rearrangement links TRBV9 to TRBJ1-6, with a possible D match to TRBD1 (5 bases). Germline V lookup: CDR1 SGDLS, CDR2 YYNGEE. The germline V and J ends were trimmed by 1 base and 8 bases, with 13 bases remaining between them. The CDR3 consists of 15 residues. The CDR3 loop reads CASSVTPDSYSPLHF. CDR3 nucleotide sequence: TGTGCCAGCAGCGTAACCCCAGACAGTTATTCACCCCTCCACTTT.

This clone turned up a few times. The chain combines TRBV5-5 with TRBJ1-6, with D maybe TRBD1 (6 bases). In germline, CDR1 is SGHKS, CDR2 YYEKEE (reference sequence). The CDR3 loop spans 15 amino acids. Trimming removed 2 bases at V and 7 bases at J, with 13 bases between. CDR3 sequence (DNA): TGTGCCAGCAGCTTTTCAGGGGAGATCAATTCACCCCTCCACTTT. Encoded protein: CASSFSGEINSPLHF.

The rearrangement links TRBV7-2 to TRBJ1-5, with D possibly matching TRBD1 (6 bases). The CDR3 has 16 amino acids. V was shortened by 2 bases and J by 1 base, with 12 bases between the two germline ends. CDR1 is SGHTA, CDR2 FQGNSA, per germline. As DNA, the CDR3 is TGTGCCAGCAGCTTATCAGGGGCCCGGAGCAATCAGCCCCAGCATTTT. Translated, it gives CASSLSGARSNQPQHF.

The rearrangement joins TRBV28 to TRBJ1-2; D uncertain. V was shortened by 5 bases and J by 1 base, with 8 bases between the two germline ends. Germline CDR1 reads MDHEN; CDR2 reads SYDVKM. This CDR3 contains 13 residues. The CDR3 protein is CASSPGLNYGYTF. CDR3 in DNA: TGTGCCAGCAGTCCCGGTCTTAACTATGGCTACACCTTC.

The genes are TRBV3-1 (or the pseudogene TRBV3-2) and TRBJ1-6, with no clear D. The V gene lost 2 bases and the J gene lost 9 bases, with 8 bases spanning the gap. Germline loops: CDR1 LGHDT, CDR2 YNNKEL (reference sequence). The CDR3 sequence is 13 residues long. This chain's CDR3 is CASSQPAGSPLHF. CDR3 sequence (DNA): TGTGCCAGCAGCCAACCCGCCGGTTCACCCCTCCACTTT.

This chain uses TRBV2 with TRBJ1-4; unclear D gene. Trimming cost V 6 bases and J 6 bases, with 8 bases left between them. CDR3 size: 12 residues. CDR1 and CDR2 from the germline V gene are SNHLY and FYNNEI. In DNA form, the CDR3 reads TGTGCCAGCAGGCCACAAGATGAAAAACTGTTTTTT. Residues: CASRPQDEKLFF.

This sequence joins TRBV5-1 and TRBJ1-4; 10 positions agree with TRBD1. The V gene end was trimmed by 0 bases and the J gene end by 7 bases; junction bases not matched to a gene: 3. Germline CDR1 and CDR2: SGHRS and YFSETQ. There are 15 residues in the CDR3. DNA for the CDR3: TGCGCCAGCAGCTTGGACGGGACAGGGGCTGAAAAACTGTTTTTT. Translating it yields CASSLDGTGAEKLFF.

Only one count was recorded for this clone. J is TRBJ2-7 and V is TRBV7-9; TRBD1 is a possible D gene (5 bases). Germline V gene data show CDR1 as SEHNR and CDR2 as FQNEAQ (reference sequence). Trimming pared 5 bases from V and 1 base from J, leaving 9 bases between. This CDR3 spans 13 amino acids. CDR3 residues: CASSIQGSYEQYF. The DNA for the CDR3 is TGTGCCAGCAGCATTCAGGGTTCCTACGAGCAGTACTTC.

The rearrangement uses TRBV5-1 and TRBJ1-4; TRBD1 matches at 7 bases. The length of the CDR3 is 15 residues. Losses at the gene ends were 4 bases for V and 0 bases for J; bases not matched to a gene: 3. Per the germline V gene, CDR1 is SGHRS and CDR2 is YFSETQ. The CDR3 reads CASSPTGSTNEKLFF. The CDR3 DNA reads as TGCGCCAGCAGCCCGACAGGGTCAACTAATGAAAAACTGTTTTTT.

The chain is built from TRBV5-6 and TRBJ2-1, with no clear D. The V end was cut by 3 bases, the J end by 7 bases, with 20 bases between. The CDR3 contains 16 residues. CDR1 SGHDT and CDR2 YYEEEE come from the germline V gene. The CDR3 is CASSSWSGKPLNEQFF. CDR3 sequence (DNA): TGTGCCAGCAGCTCGTGGTCAGGCAAACCCCTTAATGAGCAGTTCTTC.

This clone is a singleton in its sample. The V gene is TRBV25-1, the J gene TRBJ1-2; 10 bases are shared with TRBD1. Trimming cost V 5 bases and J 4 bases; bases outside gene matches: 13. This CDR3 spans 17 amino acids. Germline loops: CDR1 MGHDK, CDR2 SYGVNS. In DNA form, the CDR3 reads TGTGCCAGCAGTACCCACACCGGGACAGGGGACCTCTATGGCTACACCTTC. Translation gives CASSTHTGTGDLYGYTF.

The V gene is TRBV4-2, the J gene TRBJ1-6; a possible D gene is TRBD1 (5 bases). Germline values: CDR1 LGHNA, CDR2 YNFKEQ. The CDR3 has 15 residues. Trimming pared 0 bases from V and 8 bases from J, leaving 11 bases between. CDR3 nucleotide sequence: TGTGCCAGCAGCCAAGAACTCAGGGTTGATTCACCCCTCCACTTT. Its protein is CASSQELRVDSPLHF.

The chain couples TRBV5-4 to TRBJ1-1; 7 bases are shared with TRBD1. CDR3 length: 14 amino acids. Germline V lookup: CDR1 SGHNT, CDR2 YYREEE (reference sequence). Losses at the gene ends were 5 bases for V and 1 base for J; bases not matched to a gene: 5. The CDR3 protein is CASRVGTANTEAFF. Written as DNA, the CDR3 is TGTGCCAGCAGGGTCGGGACAGCGAACACTGAAGCTTTCTTT. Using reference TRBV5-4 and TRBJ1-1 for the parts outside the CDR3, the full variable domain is ETGVTQSPTHLIKTRGQQVTLRCSSQSGHNTVSWYQQALGQGPQFIFQYYREEENGRGNFPPRFSGLQFPNYSSELNVNALELDDSALYLCASRVGTANTEAFFGQGTRLTVV.

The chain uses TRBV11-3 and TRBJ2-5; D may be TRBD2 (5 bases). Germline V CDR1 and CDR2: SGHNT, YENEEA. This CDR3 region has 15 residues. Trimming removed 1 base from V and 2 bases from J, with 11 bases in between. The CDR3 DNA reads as TGTGCCAGCAGCTTAGGATCGAGGGTTCAAGAGACCCAGTACTTC. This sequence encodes CASSLGSRVQETQYF.